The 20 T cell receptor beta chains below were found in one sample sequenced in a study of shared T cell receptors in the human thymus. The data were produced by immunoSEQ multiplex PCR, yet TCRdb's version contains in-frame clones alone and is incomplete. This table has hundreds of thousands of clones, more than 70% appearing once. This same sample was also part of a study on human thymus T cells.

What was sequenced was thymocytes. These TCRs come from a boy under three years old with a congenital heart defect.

CDR3 coding DNA: TGTGCCAGCAAGTTAGTGAGCGGGAGTTCAACAAATGAGCAGTTCTTC. Translated: CASKLVSGSSTNEQFF. The chain carries TRBV7-6 and TRBJ2-1, with 8 bases aligning to TRBD2. The CDR3 length is 16 residues. Trimming removed 7 bases from V and 7 bases from J; junction bases left unmatched: 15. Germline V gene lookup returns CDR1 SGHVS and CDR2 FNYEAQ.

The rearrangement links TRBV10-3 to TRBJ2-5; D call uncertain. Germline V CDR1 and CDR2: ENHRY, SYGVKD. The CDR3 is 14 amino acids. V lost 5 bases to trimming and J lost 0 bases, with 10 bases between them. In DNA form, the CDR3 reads TGTGCCATCAGTCCACAGTGGTACCAAGAGACCCAGTACTTC. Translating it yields CAISPQWYQETQYF.

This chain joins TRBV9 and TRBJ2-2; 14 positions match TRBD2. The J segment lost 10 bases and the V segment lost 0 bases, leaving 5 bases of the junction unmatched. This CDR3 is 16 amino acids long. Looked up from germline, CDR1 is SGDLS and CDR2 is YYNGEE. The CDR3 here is CASSVATSGRAEELFF. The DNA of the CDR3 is TGTGCCAGCAGCGTAGCGACTAGCGGGAGGGCCGAGGAGCTGTTTTTT.

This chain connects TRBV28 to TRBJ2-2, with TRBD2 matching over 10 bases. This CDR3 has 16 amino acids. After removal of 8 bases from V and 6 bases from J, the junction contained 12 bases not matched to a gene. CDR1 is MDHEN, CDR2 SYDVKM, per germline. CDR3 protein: CASRGGLAGVAGELFF. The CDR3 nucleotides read TGTGCCAGCCGGGGAGGGCTAGCGGGAGTGGCCGGGGAGCTGTTTTTT.

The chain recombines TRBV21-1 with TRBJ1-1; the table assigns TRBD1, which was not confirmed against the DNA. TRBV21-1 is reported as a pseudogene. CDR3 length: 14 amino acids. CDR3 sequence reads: CASSPWTGGTEAFF. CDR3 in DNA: TGTGCCAGCAGCCCATGGACAGGGGGCACTGAAGCTTTCTTT.

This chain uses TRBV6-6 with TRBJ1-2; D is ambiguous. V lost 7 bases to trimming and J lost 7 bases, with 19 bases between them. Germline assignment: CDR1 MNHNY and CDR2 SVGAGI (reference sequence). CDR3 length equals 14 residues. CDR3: CASTPGGGFAGYTF. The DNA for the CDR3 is TGTGCCAGCACTCCTGGTGGAGGGTTCGCTGGCTACACCTTC.

The CDR3 reads CASSYLSGQRPLITYEQYF. CDR3 DNA sequence: TGTGCCAGCAGCTACCTCAGTGGGCAGAGACCACTTATCACCTACGAGCAGTACTTC. The rearrangement links TRBV11-2 to TRBJ2-7; D gene uncertain. Between the trimmed V and J ends, which lost 4 bases and 2 bases, there was a span of 27 bases. Germline loops: CDR1 SGHAT, CDR2 FQNNGV. The CDR3 runs to 19 residues. Drawing the rest from reference TRBV11-2 and TRBJ2-7, the complete variable domain is EAGVAQSPRYKIIEKRQSVAFWCNPISGHATLYWYQQILGQGPKLLIQFQNNGVVDDSQLPKDRFSAERLKGVDSTLKIQPAKLEDSAVYLCASSYLSGQRPLITYEQYFGPGTRLTVT.

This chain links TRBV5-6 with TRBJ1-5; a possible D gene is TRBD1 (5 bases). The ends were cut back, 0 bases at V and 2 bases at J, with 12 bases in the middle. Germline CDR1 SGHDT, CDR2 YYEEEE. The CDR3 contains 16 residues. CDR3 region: CASSLGAGPGNQPQHF. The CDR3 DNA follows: TGTGCCAGCAGCTTGGGAGCAGGGCCAGGCAATCAGCCCCAGCATTTT. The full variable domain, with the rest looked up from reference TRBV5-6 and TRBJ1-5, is DAGVTQSPTHLIKTRGQQVTLRCSPKSGHDTVSWYQQALGQGPQFIFQYYEEEERQRGNFPDRFSGHQFPNYSSELNVNALLLGDSALYLCASSLGAGPGNQPQHFGDGTRLSIL.

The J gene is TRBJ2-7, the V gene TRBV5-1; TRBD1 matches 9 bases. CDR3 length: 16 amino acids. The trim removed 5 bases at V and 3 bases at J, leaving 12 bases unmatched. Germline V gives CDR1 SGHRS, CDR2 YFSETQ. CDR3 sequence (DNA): TGCGCCAGCAGTCTCAGCCGGGACAGGGCACACTACGAGCAGTACTTC. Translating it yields CASSLSRDRAHYEQYF.

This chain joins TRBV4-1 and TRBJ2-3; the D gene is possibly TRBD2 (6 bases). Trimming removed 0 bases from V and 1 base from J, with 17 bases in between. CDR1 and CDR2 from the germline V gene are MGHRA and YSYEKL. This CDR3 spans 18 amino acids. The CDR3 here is CASSQDQHRDSGTDTQYF. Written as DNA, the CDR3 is TGCGCCAGCAGCCAAGACCAGCACCGGGACTCGGGCACAGATACGCAGTATTTT.

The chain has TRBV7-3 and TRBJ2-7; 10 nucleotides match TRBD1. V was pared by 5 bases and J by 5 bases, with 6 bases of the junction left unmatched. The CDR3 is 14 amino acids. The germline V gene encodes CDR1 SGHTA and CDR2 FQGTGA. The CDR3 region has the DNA TGTGCCAGCAGCCCCGGACAGGGGGGCGACGAGCAGTACTTC. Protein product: CASSPGQGGDEQYF. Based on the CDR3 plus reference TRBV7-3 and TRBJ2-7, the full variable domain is GAGVSQTPSNKVTEKGKYVELRCDPISGHTALYWYRQSLGQGPEFLIYFQGTGAADDSGLPNDRFFAVRPEGSVSTLKIQRTERGDSAVYLCASSPGQGGDEQYFGPGTRLTVT.

The CDR3 DNA follows: TGCGCCAGCGCTAGCGGGAGGCTTCCCTCCTACGAGCAGTACTTC. Encoded protein: CASASGRLPSYEQYF. The chain carries TRBV10-2 and TRBJ2-7, with TRBD2 matching 11 bases. Germline values: CDR1 WSHSY, CDR2 SAAADI. V gave up 8 bases and J gave up 0 bases; unmatched junction bases: 6. The CDR3 has 15 amino acids.

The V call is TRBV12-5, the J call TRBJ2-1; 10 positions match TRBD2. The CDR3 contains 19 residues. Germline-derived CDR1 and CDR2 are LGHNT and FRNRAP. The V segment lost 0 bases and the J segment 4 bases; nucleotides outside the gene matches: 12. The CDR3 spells CASGLVLSRAGGLYNEQFF. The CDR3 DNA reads TGTGCTAGTGGTTTGGTACTCTCGCGAGCGGGAGGGTTGTACAATGAGCAGTTCTTC.

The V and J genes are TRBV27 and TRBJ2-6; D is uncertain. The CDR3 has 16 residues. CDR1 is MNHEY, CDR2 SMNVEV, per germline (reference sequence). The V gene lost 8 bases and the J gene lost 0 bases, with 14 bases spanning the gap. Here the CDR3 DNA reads TGTGCCAGCGCTTCCACCGACACCTCTGGGGCCAACGTCCTGACTTTC. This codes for CASASTDTSGANVLTF.

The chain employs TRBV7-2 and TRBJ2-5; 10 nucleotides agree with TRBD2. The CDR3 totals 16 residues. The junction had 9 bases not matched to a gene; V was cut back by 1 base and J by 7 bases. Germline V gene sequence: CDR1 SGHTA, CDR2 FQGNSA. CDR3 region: CASSLVQRGGRGTQYF. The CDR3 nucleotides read TGTGCCAGCAGCTTAGTTCAGCGGGGGGGCCGAGGGACCCAGTACTTC.

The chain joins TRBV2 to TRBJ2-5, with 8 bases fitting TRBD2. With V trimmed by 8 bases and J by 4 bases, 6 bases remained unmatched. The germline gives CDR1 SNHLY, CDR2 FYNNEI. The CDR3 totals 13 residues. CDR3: CASPGGDSETQYF. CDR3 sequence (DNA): TGTGCCAGCCCGGGAGGGGACTCAGAGACCCAGTACTTC.

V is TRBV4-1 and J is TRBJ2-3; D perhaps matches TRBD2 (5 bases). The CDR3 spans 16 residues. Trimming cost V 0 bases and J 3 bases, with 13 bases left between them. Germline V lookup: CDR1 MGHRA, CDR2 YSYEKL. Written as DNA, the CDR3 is TGCGCCAGCAGCCAAGAACTGGAGGAAACGACAGATACGCAGTATTTT. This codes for CASSQELEETTDTQYF.

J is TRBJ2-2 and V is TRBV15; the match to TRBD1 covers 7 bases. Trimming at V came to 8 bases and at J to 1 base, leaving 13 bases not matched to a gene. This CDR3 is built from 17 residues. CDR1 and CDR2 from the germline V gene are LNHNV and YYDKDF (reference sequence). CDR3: CATLNAGTELNTGELFF. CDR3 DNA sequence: TGTGCCACCCTAAACGCCGGGACAGAATTGAACACCGGGGAGCTGTTTTTT.

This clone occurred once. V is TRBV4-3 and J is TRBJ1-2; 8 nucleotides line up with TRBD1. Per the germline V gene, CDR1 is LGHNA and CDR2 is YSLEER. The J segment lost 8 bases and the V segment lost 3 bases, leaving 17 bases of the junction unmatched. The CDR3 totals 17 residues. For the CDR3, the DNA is TGCGCCAGCAGCCAGAATGCCTGGGGCAGGGGGCTGAGGGGCTACACCTTC. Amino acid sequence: CASSQNAWGRGLRGYTF.

The CDR3 DNA follows: TGCAGCGGTCGGGAGGGCATCGAGTACAATGAGCAGTTCTTC. Encoded protein: CSGREGIEYNEQFF. The chain uses TRBV29-1 and TRBJ2-1; 8 nucleotides align to TRBD2. The CDR3 runs 14 residues. J was trimmed by 4 bases and V by 7 bases; bases with no gene match: 9. Germline CDR1 reads SQVTM; CDR2 reads ANQGSEA.